Below, 13 T cell receptor beta chains from the same sample are listed, as sequenced in a study of radiotherapy plus CTLA-4 blockade in lung cancer. Some clones are missing from TCRdb's copy, which holds only in-frame ones; the method was immunoSEQ multiplex PCR. The table lists about 59,000 clones, 82% of them singletons. Sequenced here: peripheral blood, sampled from a patient treated with radiotherapy plus ipilimumab. The receptors shown here come from a human donor with non-small cell lung cancer whose response to radiotherapy plus ipilimumab could not be evaluated.

This chain joins TRBV5-5 and TRBJ1-2, with 8 bases matching TRBD1. With 0 bases clipped from V and 2 bases from J, the junction kept 9 bases outside the gene matches. CDR1 SGHKS and CDR2 YYEKEE come from the germline V gene (reference sequence). The length of the CDR3 is 17 residues. The CDR3 DNA is TGTGCCAGCAGCTTGGATGTCAGGGGGCGAAGCAACTATGGCTACACCTTC. Its translation is CASSLDVRGRSNYGYTF.

The V call is TRBV14, the J call TRBJ2-5; 7 nucleotides match TRBD1. The CDR3 covers 15 residues. Germline trimming cut 4 bases from V and 1 base from J; bases unmatched to any gene: 6. Germline V CDR1 and CDR2: SGHDN, FVKESK. The DNA of the CDR3 is TGTGCCAGCAGCCGACACAGGGGTACCCAAGAGACCCAGTACTTC. This gives the protein CASSRHRGTQETQYF.

The chain has TRBV7-8 and TRBJ2-5; 14 bases match TRBD2. V gave up 5 bases and J gave up 5 bases; unmatched junction bases: 7. CDR3 length: 16 amino acids. Germline V lookup: CDR1 SGHVS, CDR2 FQNEAQ. The CDR3 coding sequence is TGTGCCAGCAGCCACGGACTAGCGGGGGGTGCGGAGACCCAGTACTTC. Encoded protein: CASSHGLAGGAETQYF.

This rearrangement joins TRBV6-1 to TRBJ2-7; a possible D gene is TRBD1 (6 bases). This CDR3 is 12 amino acids long. Trimming cost V 6 bases and J 7 bases, with 13 bases left between them. Germline values: CDR1 MNHNS, CDR2 SASEGT. This chain's CDR3 is CASRSNREEQYF. The CDR3 nucleotides read TGTGCCAGCAGATCGAACAGGGAAGAGCAGTACTTC.

The gene calls are TRBV7-2 and TRBJ2-7, with 9 positions matching TRBD2. The CDR3 length is 15 residues. Unmatched junction bases numbered 4, after V lost 4 bases and J lost 0 bases. Germline V gene lookup returns CDR1 SGHTA and CDR2 FQGNSA. The CDR3 sequence is CASSSRTSASYEQYF. The CDR3 nucleotides are TGTGCCAGCAGCTCCCGGACTAGCGCCTCCTACGAGCAGTACTTC.

The chain couples TRBV7-9 to TRBJ1-1, with 10 bases matching TRBD1. This CDR3 has 18 residues. J was trimmed by 5 bases and V by 5 bases; bases with no gene match: 17. Germline V lookup: CDR1 SEHNR, CDR2 FQNEAQ (reference sequence). The CDR3 here is CASSPLNQKTGGGTEAFF. In DNA, the CDR3 is TGTGCCAGCAGCCCTCTGAATCAGAAGACAGGGGGCGGGACTGAAGCTTTCTTT.

The rearrangement uses TRBV7-8 and TRBJ1-2; D uncertain. Trimming shortened V by 2 bases and J by 2 bases, and 27 bases separated the two germline ends. Germline V gene lookup returns CDR1 SGHVS and CDR2 FQNEAQ. This CDR3 comprises 20 residues. CDR3 region: CASSLLRHNTFPNFNYGYTF. In DNA, the CDR3 is TGTGCCAGCAGCTTATTAAGACACAATACTTTCCCAAACTTCAACTATGGCTACACCTTC.

V and J are TRBV27 and TRBJ2-1, with 11 nucleotides matching TRBD2. CDR3 length equals 15 residues. The trim removed 7 bases at V and 10 bases at J, leaving 12 bases unmatched. Germline V gene sequence: CDR1 MNHEY, CDR2 SMNVEV (reference sequence). CDR3 in DNA: TGTGCCAGCACCTTAACTAGCGGGAGAGGTTGGGAGCAGTTCTTC. As protein: CASTLTSGRGWEQFF.

In the case of this clone: At the DNA level, this CDR3 is encoded by other sequences in the same sample as well. This chain links TRBV5-5 with TRBJ1-6, with D perhaps matching TRBD1 (6 bases). CDR3 length: 15 amino acids. V lost 0 bases to trimming and J lost 4 bases, with 8 bases between them. Germline V gene lookup returns CDR1 SGHKS and CDR2 YYEKEE (reference sequence). The CDR3: CASSLAQGYNSPLHF. As DNA, the CDR3 is TGTGCCAGCAGCTTGGCGCAGGGGTATAATTCACCCCTCCACTTT.

The J gene is TRBJ1-2, the V gene TRBV29-1; 7 bases align to TRBD1. Trimming removed 4 bases from V and 0 bases from J; junction bases left unmatched: 8. Germline values: CDR1 SQVTM, CDR2 ANQGSEA. The CDR3 contains 15 residues. CDR3 nucleotides: TGCAGCGTTGTACAGGGGCCCCAAACTAACTATGGCTACACCTTC. This sequence encodes CSVVQGPQTNYGYTF.

This chain connects TRBV19 to TRBJ1-2; perhaps TRBD1 as D (6 bases). Deletions cut 7 bases from V and 6 bases from J, with 15 bases between. The germline CDR1 and CDR2 sequences are LNHDA and SQIVND (reference sequence). The CDR3 extends over 13 amino acids. For the CDR3, the DNA is TGTGCCAGTACGGTACAGGGTTATGATGGCTACACCTTC. Translating it yields CASTVQGYDGYTF.

Remarks on this clone: Other DNA variants within this sample encode the same CDR3. V usage is TRBV5-1 and J usage is TRBJ1-2; no clear D gene. V was pared by 0 bases and J by 5 bases, with 8 bases between. CDR3 length: 13 residues. Germline CDR1 and CDR2: SGHRS and YFSETQ. The CDR3 bases are TGCGCCAGCAGCTTGGACTCGGGATATGGCTACACCTTC. Amino acid sequence: CASSLDSGYGYTF.

The rearrangement links TRBV19 to TRBJ1-2; 12 bases are shared with TRBD1. Germline CDR1 and CDR2: LNHDA and SQIVND (reference sequence). This CDR3 contains 15 residues. Germline trimming cut 6 bases from V and 4 bases from J; bases unmatched to any gene: 6. CDR3 sequence: CASSLGDRGPYGYTF. The CDR3 DNA follows: TGTGCCAGTAGCTTGGGGGACAGGGGGCCCTATGGCTACACCTTC.